Detailed here is one T cell receptor (beta chain). Which antigen it targets is not known. Within one base of it there is no much larger clone, and no base qualities were kept. The sample comes from a study of T cell repertoires in cytomegalovirus infection (dated by TCRdb to about 2019). In terms of the full investigation: Recently identified HLA-C-restricted CMV epitopes, whose presentation resists viral immunomodulation, were targeted by peptide stimulations together with well-studied HLA-B-restricted epitopes. Donor HLA type was relevant to the analysis, as public TCR beta signatures indicated carriage of CMV infection together with the matching HLA type. Study-wide findings and limitations: In the ex vivo response, HLA-C-restricted CMV-specific TCR beta clonotypes were dominant, and in two of eight donors the single most frequent clonotype came from this HLA-C-restricted group. In both this cohort and an independent roughly 350-donor cohort, the cumulative frequency of public TCR beta family members distinguished carriers of CMV infection plus the relevant HLA type.

Interpreted using the paper, the treatment or condition label stands for: in vitro stimulation with specific CMV peptide epitopes to enrich CMV-specific T cells. Sequences MNHEY (CDR1) and SMNVEV (CDR2) are obtained from the germline V gene (reference sequence). The germline ends are 13 bases apart after V is trimmed by 3 bases and J by 7 bases. Counted from cysteine to phenylalanine, this CDR3 has 14 amino acids. Only the CDR3 DNA stays, 42 bases, in frame from base 1. Instrument used: Illumina HiSeq 1500. TCRdb itself trimmed the public reads at Q25 with fastp, ran MiXCR and retained productive beta chains. Here each entry gathers all rows of one CDR3 protein and keeps the most common genes and DNA. This sample comprises a few hundred thousand distinct CDR3 sequences, around 20% of them detected only once. Approximately 19% of the sample rests with the top ten.

Sample: cultured PBMCs, taken from culture after CMV antigen stimulation. The V gene is TRBV27 and the J gene is TRBJ1-5, with TRBD1 perhaps the D gene, on 5 matching bases. This clonotype originated in a human donor in good health (CMV status not recorded). Some clones in this sample may be carry-over from other donors' samples. The sequenced DNA is TGTGCCAGCAGTTTGACGCAGGGACGGCAGCCCCAGCATTTT. Its protein product is CASSLTQGRQPQHF.